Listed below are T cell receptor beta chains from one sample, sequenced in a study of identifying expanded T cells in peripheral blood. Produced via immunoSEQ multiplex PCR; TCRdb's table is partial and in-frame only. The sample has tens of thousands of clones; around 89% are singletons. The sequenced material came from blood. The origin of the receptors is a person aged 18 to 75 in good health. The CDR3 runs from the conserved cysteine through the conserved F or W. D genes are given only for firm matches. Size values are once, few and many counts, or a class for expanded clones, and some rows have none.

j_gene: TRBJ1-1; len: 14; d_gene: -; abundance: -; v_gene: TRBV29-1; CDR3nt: TGCAGCGTACTTGCCTCGGTGGGGAACACTGAAGCTTTCTTT; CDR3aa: CSVLASVGNTEAFF
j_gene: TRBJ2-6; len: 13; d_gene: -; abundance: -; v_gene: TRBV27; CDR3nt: TGTGCCAGCAGTTTATCTGGGGCCAACGTCCTGACTTTC; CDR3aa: CASSLSGANVLTF
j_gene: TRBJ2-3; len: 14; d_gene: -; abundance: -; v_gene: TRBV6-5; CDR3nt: TGTGCCAGCAGCCCCGGGGGAACGAGGCATACGCAGTATTTT; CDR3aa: CASSPGGTRHTQYF
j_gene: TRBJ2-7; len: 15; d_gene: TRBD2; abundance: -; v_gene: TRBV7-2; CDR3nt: TGTGCCAGCAGCTTGAGCGGGAGAGTCTTCTACGAGCAGTACTTC; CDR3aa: CASSLSGRVFYEQYF
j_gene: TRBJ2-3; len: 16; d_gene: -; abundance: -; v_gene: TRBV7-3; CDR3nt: TGTGCCAGCAGCTTAGTCCCGGGTTCCACCACAGATACGCAGTATTTT; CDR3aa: CASSLVPGSTTDTQYF
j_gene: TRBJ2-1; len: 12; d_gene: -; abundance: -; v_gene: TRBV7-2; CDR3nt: TGTGCCAGCAGCCCCCTCGGGGGTGAGCAGTTCTTC; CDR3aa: CASSPLGGEQFF
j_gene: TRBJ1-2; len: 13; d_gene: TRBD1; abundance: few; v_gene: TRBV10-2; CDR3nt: TGCGCCAGCAGTGTTCTCGACAGGGATGGCTACACCTTC; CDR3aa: CASSVLDRDGYTF
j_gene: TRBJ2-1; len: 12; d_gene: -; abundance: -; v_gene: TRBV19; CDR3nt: TGTGCCAGTAGTATCCCTGGGGGATGGCAGTTCTTC; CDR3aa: CASSIPGGWQFF
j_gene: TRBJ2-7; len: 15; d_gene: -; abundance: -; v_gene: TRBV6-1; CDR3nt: TGTGCCAGCAGTTCCCCCCCGGGCGGGACCTCCGAGCAGTACTTC; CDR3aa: CASSSPPGGTSEQYF
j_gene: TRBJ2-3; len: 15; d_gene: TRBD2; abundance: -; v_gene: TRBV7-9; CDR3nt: TGTGCCAGCAGCTCTAGCGGGGTTCGCACAGATACGCAGTATTTT; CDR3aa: CASSSSGVRTDTQYF
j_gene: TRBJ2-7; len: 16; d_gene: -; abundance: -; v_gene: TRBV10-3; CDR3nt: TGTGCCATCAGTGAGTCGAAATGGGCCAGCCACTACGAGCAGTACTTC; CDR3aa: CAISESKWASHYEQYF
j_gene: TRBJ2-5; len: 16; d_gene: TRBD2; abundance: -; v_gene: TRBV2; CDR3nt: TGTGCCAGCAGTGAGGTGGGCCTAGCGGTTAAGGAGACCCAGTACTTC; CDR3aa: CASSEVGLAVKETQYF
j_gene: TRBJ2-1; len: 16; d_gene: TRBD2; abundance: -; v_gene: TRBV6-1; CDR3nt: TGTGCCAGCAGTGAACAGCGGGAAGGGTCCTACAATGAGCAGTTCTTC; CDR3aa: CASSEQREGSYNEQFF
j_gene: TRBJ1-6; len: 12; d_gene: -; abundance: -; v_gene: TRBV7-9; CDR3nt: TGTGCCAGTGGGACCTATAATTCACCCCTCCACTTT; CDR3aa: CASGTYNSPLHF
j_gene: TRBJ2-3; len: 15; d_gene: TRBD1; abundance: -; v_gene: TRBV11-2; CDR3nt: TGTGCCAGCAGTAACCGGGACAGACTCACAGATACGCAGTATTTT; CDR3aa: CASSNRDRLTDTQYF
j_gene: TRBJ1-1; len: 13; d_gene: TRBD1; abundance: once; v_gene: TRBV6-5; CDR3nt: TGTGCCAGCAGGCGGGACAGGGGAGGAGGAGCTTTCTTT; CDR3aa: CASRRDRGGGAFF
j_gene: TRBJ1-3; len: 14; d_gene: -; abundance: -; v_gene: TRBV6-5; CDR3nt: TGTGCCAGCAGTCCACTAAGCTCTGGAAACACCATATATTTT; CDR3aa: CASSPLSSGNTIYF
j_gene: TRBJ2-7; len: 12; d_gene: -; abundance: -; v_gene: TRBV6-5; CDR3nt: TGTGCCAGCAAGGGCAGGGTGGACGAGCAGTACTTC; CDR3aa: CASKGRVDEQYF
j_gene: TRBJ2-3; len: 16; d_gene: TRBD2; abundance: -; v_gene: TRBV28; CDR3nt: TGTGCCAGCTTACCAAACCAGCGGGAGCACACAGATACGCAGTATTTT; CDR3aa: CASLPNQREHTDTQYF
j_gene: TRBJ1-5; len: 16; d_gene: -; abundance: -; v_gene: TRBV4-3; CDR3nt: TGCGCCAGCAGCCAAGAAATTGGCAGCTTCAATCAGCCCCAGCATTTT; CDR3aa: CASSQEIGSFNQPQHF
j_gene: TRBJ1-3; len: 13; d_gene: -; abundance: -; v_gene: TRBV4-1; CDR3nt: TGCGCCAGCAGCCCCTTCTCTGGAAACACCATATATTTT; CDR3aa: CASSPFSGNTIYF
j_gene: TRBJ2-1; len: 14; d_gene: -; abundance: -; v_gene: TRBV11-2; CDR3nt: TGTGCCAGCAGCTTAGGAAATGTCCACAATGAGCAGTTCTTC; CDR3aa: CASSLGNVHNEQFF
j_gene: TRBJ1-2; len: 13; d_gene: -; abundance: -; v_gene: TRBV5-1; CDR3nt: TGCGCCAGCAGCTTGGGACAGAACTATGGCTACACCTTC; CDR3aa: CASSLGQNYGYTF
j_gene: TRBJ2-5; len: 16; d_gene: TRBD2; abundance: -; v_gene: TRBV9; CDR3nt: TGTGCCAGCAGCGTCGGGACTAGCGGGGCTCAAGAGACCCAGTACTTC; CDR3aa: CASSVGTSGAQETQYF
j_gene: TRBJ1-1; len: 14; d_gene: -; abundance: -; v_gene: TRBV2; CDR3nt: TGTGCCAGCACTCCGGACAGAACCCCTTATGAAGCTTTCTTT; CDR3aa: CASTPDRTPYEAFF
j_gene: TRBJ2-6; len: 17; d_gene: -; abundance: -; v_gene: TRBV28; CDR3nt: TGTGCCAGCAGTCTTACCTCTCACCTCTCTGGGGCCAACGTCCTGACTTTC; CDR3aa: CASSLTSHLSGANVLTF
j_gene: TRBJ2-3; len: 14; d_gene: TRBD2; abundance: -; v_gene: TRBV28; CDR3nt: TGTGCCAGCAGTTTAGGGACTAGCTCAGATACGCAGTATTTT; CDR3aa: CASSLGTSSDTQYF
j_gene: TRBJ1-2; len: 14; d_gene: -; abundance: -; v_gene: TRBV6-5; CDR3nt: TGTGCCACTTCGGGACTACGAGCTAACTATGGCTACACCTTC; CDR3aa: CATSGLRANYGYTF
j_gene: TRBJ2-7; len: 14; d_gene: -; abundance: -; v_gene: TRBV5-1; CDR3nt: TGCGCCAGCACGACACAGCCTTCCTCCTACGAGCAGTACTTC; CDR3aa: CASTTQPSSYEQYF
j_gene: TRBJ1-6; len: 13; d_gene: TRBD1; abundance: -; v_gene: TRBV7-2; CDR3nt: TGTGCCAGCAGCTTCCAGGGGGACTCACCCCTCCACTTT; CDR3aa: CASSFQGDSPLHF
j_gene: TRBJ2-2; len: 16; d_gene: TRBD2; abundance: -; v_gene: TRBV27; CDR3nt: TGTGCCAGCAGTTTAGGGCGGGAGCTACGAACCGGGGAGCTGTTTTTT; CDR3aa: CASSLGRELRTGELFF
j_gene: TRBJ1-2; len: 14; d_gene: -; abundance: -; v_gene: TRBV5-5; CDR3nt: TGTGCCAGCAGCTTGGCTGGGGGCGAGGTTGGCTACACCTTC; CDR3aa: CASSLAGGEVGYTF
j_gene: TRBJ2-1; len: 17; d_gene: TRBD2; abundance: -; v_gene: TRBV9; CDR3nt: TGTGCCAGCAGCACACCGAGGGCGGGAGGGGACTACAATGAGCAGTTCTTC; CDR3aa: CASSTPRAGGDYNEQFF
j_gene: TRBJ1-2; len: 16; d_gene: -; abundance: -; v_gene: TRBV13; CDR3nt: TGTGCCAGCAGCTTAGCGGTCACGGAATCTAACTATGGCTACACCTTC; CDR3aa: CASSLAVTESNYGYTF
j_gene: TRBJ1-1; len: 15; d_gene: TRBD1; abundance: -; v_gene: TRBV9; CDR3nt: TGTGCCAGCAGCATGGCGACAGGGGGCCGGACTGAAGCTTTCTTT; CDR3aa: CASSMATGGRTEAFF
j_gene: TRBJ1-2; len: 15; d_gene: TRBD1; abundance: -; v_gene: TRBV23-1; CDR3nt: TGCGCCAGCACCCATCGGACAGGGGGCTTCTATGGCTACACCTTC; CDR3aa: CASTHRTGGFYGYTF
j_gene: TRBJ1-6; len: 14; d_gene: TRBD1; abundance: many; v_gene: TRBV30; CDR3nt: TGTGCCTGGATGAGGACAGGGACCAATTCACCCCTCCACTTT; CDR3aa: CAWMRTGTNSPLHF
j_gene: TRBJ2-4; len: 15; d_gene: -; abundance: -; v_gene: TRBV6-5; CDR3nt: TGTGCCAGCAGTTCCATCGAAGGGACCAAAAACATTCAGTACTTC; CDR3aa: CASSSIEGTKNIQYF
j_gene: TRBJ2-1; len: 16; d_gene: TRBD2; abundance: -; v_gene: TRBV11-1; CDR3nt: TGTGCCAGCAGCCGGGGACTAGCGGGAGGGTACAATGAGCAGTTCTTC; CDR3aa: CASSRGLAGGYNEQFF
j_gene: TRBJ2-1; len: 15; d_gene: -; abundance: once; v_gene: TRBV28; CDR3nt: TGTGCCAGCAGTTCACCTGGGACCGGAAACAATGAGCAGTTCTTC; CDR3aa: CASSSPGTGNNEQFF
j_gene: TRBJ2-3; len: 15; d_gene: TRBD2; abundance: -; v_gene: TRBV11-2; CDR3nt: TGTGCCAGCAGCGACCTCGGAACTAGCGGGGATACGCAGTATTTT; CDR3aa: CASSDLGTSGDTQYF
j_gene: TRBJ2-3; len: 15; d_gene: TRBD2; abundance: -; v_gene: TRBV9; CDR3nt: TGTGCCAGCAGCGTAGGGCGGGGGGGCACAGATACGCAGTATTTT; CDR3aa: CASSVGRGGTDTQYF
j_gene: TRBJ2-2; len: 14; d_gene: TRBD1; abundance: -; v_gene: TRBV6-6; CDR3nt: TGTGCCAGCCGGACAGGTCAAGGCGTCGGGGAGCTGTTTTTT; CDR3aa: CASRTGQGVGELFF
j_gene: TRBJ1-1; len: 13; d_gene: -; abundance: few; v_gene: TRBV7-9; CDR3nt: TGTGCCAGCAGCCCACAAGGGGAGACAGAAGCTTTCTTT; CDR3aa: CASSPQGETEAFF
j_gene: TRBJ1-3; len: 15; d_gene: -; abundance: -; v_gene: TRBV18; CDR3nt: TGTGCCAGCTCACCAGAGAAAAGCTCTGGAAACACCATATATTTT; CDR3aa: CASSPEKSSGNTIYF
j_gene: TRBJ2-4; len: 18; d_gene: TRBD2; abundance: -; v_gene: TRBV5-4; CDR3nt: TGTGCCAGCAGCTTTGGGGGGGTGGCAGGGCTAGCCAAAAACATTCAGTACTTC; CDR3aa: CASSFGGVAGLAKNIQYF
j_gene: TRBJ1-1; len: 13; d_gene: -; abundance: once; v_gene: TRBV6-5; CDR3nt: TGTGCCAGCAGCCGGGGGCCGAACACTGAAGCTTTCTTT; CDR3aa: CASSRGPNTEAFF
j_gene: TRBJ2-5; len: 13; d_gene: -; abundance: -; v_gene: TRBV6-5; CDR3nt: TGTGCCAGCAGGTTGTCCGGGATGGAGACCCAGTACTTC; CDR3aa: CASRLSGMETQYF
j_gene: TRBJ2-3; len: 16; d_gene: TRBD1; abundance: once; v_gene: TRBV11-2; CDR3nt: TGTGCCAGCAGCCCCTGGTGGGACAGGAGCACAGATACGCAGTATTTT; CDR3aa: CASSPWWDRSTDTQYF
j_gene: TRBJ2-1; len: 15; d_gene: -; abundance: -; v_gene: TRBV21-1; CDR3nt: TGTGCCAGCAGTCATGTCGAGGTCCCCTACAATGAGCAGTTCTTC; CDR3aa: CASSHVEVPYNEQFF
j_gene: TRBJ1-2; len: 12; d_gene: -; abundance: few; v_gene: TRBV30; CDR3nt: TGTGCCTGGAGTGGGGACAACTATGGCTACACCTTC; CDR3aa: CAWSGDNYGYTF
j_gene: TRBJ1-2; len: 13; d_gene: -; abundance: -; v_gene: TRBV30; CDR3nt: TGTGCCTGGAGTGACAGGGACCACTATGGCTACACCTTC; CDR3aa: CAWSDRDHYGYTF
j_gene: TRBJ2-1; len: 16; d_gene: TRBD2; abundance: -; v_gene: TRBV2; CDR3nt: TGTGCCAGCAGCTATAGCGGGAGTGTTAGCTACAATGAGCAGTTCTTC; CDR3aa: CASSYSGSVSYNEQFF
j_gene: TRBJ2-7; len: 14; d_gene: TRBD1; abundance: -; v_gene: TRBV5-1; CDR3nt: TGCGCCAGCAGCTTGAACAGGGGGCGGTACGAGCAGTACTTC; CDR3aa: CASSLNRGRYEQYF
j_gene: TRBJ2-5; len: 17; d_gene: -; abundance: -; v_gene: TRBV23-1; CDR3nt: TGCGCCAGCAGTCACCGTTCGGGGTTTTGCTGCCGAGGGACCCAGTACTTC; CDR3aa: CASSHRSGFCCRGTQYF
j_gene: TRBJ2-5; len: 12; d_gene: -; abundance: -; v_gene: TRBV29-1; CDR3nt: TGCAGCGTTGAGAGGGGGATTACGACCCAGTACTTC; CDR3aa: CSVERGITTQYF
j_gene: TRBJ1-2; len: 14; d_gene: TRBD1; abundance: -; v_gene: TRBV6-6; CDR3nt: TGTGCCAGCAGCCGGACAGGGTTGACGGATGGCTACACCTTC; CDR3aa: CASSRTGLTDGYTF
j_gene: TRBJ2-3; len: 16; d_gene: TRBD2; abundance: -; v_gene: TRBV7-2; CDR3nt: TGTGCCAGCAGCTCCGGACGGACTAGCGACACAGATACGCAGTATTTT; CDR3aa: CASSSGRTSDTDTQYF
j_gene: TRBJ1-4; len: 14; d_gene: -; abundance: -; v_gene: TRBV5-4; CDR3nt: TGTGCCAGCAGCTCCCCCAGTTACGGGGAAAAACTGTTTTTT; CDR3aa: CASSSPSYGEKLFF
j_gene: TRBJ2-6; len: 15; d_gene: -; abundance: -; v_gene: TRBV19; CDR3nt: TGTGCCAGTAGTATTAAGGGCTCTGGGGCCAACGTCCTGACTTTC; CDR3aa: CASSIKGSGANVLTF